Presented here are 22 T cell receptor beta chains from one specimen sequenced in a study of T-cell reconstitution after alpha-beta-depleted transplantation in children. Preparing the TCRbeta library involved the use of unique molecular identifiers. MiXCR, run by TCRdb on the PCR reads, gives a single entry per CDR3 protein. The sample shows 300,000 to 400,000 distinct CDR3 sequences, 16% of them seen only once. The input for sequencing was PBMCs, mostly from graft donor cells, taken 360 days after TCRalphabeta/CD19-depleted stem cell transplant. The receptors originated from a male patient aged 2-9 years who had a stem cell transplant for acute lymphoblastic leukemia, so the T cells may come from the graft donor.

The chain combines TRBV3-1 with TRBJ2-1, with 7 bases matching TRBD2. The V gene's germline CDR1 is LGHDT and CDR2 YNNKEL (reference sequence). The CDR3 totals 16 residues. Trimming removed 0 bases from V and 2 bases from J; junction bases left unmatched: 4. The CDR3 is CASSQEPSGTYNEQFF. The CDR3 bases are TGTGCCAGCAGCCAAGAGCCTAGCGGCACCTACAATGAGCAGTTCTTC.

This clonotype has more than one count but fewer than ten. The CDR3 coding sequence is TGTGCCAGCAGTTTGGGGCTGACCTCCTACGAGCAGTACTTC. As protein: CASSLGLTSYEQYF. The rearrangement joins TRBV28 to TRBJ2-7; D is possibly TRBD1 (5 bases). The V gene's germline CDR1 is MDHEN and CDR2 SYDVKM. There are 14 residues in the CDR3. V was cut by 3 bases and J by 0 bases, with 9 bases left in between.

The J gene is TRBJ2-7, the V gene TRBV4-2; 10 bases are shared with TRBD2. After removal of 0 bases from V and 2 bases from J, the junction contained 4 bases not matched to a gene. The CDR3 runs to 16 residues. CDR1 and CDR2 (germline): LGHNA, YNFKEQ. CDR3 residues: CASSQEGTSATYEQYF. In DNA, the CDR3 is TGTGCCAGCAGCCAAGAGGGGACTAGCGCAACCTACGAGCAGTACTTC.

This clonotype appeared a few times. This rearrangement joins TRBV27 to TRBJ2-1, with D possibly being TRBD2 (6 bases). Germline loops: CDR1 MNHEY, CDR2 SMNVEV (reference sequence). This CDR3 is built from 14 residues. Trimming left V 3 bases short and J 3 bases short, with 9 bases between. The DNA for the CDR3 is TGTGCCAGCAGTTTTCTAGCGAGCTACAATGAGCAGTTCTTC. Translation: CASSFLASYNEQFF.

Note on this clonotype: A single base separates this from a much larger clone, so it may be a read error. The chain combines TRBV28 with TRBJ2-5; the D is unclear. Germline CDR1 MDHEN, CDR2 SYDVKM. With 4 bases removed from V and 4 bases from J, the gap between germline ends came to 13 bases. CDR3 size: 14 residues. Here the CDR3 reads CASSSGHLRETQYF. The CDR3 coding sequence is TGTGCCAGCAGTTCCGGGCACCTACGAGAGACCCAGTACTTC.

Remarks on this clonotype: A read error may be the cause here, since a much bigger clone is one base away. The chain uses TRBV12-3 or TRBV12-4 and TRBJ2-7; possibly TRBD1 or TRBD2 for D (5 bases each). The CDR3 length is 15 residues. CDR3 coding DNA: TGTGCCAGCAGCCCCTCCTGGCAGGGACCTAACGAGCAGTGCTTC. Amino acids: CASSPSWQGPNEQCF.

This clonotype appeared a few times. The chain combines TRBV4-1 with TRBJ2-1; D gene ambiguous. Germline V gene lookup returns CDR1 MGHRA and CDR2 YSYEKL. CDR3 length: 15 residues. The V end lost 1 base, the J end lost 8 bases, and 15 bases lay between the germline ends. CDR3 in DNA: TGCGCCAGCAGCCAAGGGGTATCCGGGTCGGATGAGCAGTTCTTC. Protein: CASSQGVSGSDEQFF.

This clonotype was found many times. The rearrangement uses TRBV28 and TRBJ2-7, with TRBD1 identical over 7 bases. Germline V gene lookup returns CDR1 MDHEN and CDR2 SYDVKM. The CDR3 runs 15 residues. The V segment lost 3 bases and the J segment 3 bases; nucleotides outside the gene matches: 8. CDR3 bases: TGTGCCAGCAGTTTCCCCGACAGGGTCAACTACGAGCAGTACTTC. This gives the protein CASSFPDRVNYEQYF.

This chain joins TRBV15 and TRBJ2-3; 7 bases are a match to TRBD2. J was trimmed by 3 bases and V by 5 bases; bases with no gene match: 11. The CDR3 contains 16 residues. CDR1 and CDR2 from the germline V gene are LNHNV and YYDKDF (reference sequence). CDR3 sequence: CATSWNWDYNTDTQYF. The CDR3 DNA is TGTGCCACCAGCTGGAACTGGGACTATAATACAGATACGCAGTATTTT.

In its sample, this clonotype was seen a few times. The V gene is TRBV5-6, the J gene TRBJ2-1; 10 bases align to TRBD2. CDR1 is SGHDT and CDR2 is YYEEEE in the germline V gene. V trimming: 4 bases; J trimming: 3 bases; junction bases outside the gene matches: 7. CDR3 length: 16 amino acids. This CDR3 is CASSPGGLADYNEQFF. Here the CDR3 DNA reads TGTGCCAGCAGCCCCGGTGGACTAGCGGACTACAATGAGCAGTTCTTC.

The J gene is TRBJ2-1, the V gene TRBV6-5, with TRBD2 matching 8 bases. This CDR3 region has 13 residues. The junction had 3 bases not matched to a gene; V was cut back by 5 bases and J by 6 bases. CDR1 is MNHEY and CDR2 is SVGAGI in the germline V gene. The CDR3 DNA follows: TGTGCCAGCAGTAGCGGGAGTCGCAATGAGCAGTTCTTC. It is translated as CASSSGSRNEQFF.

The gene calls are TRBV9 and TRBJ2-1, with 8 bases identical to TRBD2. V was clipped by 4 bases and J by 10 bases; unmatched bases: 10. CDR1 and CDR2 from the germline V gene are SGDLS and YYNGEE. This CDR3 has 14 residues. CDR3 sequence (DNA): TGTGCCAGCAGCACCATCCCAGCGGGAGCCGAGCAGTTCTTC. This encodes CASSTIPAGAEQFF. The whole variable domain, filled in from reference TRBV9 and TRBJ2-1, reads DSGVTQTPKHLITATGQRVTLRCSPRSGDLSVYWYQQSLDQGLQFLIQYYNGEERAKGNILERFSAQQFPDLHSELNLSSLELGDSALYFCASSTIPAGAEQFFGPGTRLTVL.

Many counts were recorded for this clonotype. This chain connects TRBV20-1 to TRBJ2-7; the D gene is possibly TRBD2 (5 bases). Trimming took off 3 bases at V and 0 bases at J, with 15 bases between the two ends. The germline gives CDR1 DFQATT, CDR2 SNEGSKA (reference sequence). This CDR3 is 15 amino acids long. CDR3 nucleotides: TGCAGTGCTAGTACCGGAGCGGTTCCCTCCTACGAGCAGTACTTC. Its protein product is CSASTGAVPSYEQYF.

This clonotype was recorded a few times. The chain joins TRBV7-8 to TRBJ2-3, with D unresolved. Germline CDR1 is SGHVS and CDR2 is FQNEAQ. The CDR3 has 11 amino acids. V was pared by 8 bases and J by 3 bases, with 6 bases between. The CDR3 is CASGVTDTQYF. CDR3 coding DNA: TGTGCCAGCGGTGTTACAGATACGCAGTATTTT.

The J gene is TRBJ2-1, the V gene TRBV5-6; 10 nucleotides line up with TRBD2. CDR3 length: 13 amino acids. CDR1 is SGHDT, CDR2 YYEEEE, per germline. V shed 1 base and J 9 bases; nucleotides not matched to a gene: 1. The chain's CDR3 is CASSLPSGSEQFF. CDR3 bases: TGTGCCAGCAGCTTGCCTAGCGGGAGTGAGCAGTTCTTC.

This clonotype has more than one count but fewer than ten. The CDR3 here is CASSYSGQFSDTQYF. CDR3 bases: TGTGCCAGCAGTTATTCGGGACAGTTCTCGGATACGCAGTATTTT. The rearrangement joins TRBV6-5 to TRBJ2-3; 7 bases are shared with TRBD1. With 3 bases clipped from V and 6 bases from J, the junction kept 9 bases outside the gene matches. This CDR3 is 15 amino acids long. CDR1 and CDR2 from the germline V gene are MNHEY and SVGAGI.

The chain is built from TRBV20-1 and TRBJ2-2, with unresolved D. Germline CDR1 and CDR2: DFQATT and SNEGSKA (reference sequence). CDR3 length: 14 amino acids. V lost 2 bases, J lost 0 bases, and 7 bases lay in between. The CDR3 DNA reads TGCAGTGCTAGAAAGGGATCGAACACCGGGGAGCTGTTTTTT. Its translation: CSARKGSNTGELFF.

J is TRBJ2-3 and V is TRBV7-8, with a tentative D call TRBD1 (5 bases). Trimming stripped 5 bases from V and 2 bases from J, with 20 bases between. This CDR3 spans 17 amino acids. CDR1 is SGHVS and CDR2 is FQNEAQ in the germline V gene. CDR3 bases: TGTGCCAGCAGCGCCACAATCGACAGAGGCGCCACAGATACGCAGTATTTT. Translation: CASSATIDRGATDTQYF. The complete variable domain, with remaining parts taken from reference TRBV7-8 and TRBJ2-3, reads GAGVSQSPRYKVAKRGQDVALRCDPISGHVSLFWYQQALGQGPEFLTYFQNEAQLDKSGLPSDRFFAERPEGSVSTLKIQRTQQEDSAVYLCASSATIDRGATDTQYFGPGTRLTVL.

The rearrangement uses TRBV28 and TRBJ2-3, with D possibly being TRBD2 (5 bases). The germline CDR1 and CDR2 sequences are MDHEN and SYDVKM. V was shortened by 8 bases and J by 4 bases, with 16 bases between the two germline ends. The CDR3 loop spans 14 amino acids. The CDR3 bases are TGTGCCAGCGGAATCGGGAACCGGCCAGATACGCAGTATTTT. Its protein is CASGIGNRPDTQYF.

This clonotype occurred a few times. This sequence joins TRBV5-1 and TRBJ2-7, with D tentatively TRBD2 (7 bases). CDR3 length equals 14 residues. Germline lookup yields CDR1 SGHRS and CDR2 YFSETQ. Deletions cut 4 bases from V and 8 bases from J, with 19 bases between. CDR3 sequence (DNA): TGCGCCAGCAGCCTTGGGGACCAGCGGGACAAGCAGTACTTC. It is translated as CASSLGDQRDKQYF.

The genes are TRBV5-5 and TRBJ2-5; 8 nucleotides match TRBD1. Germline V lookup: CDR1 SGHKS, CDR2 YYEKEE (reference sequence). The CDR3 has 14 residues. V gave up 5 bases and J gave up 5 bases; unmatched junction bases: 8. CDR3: CASRPDREGETQYF. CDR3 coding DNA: TGTGCCAGCAGGCCGGACAGGGAAGGGGAGACCCAGTACTTC.

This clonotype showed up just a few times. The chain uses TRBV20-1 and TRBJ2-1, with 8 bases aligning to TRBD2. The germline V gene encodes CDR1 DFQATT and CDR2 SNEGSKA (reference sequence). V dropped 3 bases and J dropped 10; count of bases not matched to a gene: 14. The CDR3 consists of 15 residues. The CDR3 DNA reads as TGCAGTGCTAGGAAACTAGCGGCAGAGCCCGGGGAGCAGTTCTTC. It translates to CSARKLAAEPGEQFF.